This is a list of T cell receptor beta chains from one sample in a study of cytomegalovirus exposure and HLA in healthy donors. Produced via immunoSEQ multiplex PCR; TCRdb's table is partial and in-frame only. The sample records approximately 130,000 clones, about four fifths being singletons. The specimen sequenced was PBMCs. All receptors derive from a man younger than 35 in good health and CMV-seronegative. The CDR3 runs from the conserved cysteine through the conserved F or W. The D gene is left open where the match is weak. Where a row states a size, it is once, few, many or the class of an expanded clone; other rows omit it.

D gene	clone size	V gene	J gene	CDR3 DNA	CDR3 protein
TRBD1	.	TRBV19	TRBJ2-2	TGTGCCAGTAGTATAGGGGGACAGGGGCGCGCCGGGGAGCTGTTTTTT	CASSIGGQGRAGELFF
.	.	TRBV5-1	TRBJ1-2	TGCGCCAGCAGCTTCGGACAGAACTATGGCTACACCTTC	CASSFGQNYGYTF
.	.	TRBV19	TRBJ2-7	TGTGCCAGTAGTACCGCGGGACGTGCCGACGAGCAGTACTTC	CASSTAGRADEQYF
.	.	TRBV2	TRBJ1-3	TGTGCCACCTTTGTGGGAGGGTTTGGAAACACCATATATTTT	CATFVGGFGNTIYF
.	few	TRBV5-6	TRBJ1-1	TGTGCCAGCAGCTTGGAGAAAAGGGGCACTGAAGCTTTCTTT	CASSLEKRGTEAFF
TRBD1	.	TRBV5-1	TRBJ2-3	TGCGCCAGCAGCTGGACAGGGGGCACAGATACGCAGTATTTT	CASSWTGGTDTQYF
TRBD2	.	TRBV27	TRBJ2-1	TGTGCCAGCAGTTTTAGCGGGGGGTACATCGATGAGCAGTTCTTC	CASSFSGGYIDEQFF
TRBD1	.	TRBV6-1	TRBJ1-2	TGTGCCAGCAGTGAACCCGGGACAGGAAACTATGGCTACACCTTC	CASSEPGTGNYGYTF
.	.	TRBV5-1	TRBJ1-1	TGCGCCAGCAGCCGGTACAGGGTTGGAGTTAACACTGAAGCTTTCTTT	CASSRYRVGVNTEAFF
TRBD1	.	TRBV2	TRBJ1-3	TGTGCCAGCAGTGTTGACAGGGGGGAGCGAAACACCATATATTTT	CASSVDRGERNTIYF
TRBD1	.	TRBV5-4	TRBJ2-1	TGTGCCAGCAGTTTTGGACAGGGGTCACACAATGAGCAGTTCTTC	CASSFGQGSHNEQFF
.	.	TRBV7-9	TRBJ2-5	TGTTCCAGCAGCTTAGAGCGTAACGGCCACCCAAGGGAGACCCAGTACTTC	CSSSLERNGHPRETQYF
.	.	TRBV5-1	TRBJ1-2	TGCGCCAGCAGTCTGACAGGAGAATGGGATGGCTACACCTTC	CASSLTGEWDGYTF
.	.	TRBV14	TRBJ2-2	TGTGCCAGCAGCCAGGGCAGCAACACCGGGGAGCTGTTTTTT	CASSQGSNTGELFF
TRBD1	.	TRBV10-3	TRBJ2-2	TGTGCCACCGTACAGGGGTCTAACATTATAACCGGGGAGCTGTTTTTT	CATVQGSNIITGELFF
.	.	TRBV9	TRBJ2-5	TGTGCCAGCCCCCCGCGGGCTGGTCAAGAGACCCAGTACTTC	CASPPRAGQETQYF
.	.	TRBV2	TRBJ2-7	TGTGCCAGCAGGGCGAGCGAGCCCTACGAGCAGTACTTC	CASRASEPYEQYF
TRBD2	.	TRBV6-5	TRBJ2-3	TGTGCCAGTGGGGAGGGCGGGGATGCAGATACGCAGTATTTT	CASGEGGDADTQYF
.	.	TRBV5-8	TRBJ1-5	TGTGCCAGCAGCTTGGGAGGGGGTCGGCAGCCCCAGCATTTT	CASSLGGGRQPQHF
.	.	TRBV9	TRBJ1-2	TGTGCCAGCAGCGCCCCTTCACGGGGAGGTGGTGGCTACACCTTC	CASSAPSRGGGGYTF
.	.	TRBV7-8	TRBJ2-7	TGTGCCAGCAGCCCCAGATCATACGAGCAGTACTTC	CASSPRSYEQYF
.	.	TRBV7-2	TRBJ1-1	TGTGCCAGCAGCTTAGCGTTCGAGCTCGGCCGCAGGCAGAAAATCACTGAAGCTTTCTTT	CASSLAFELGRRQKITEAFF
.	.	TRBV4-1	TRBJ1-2	TGCGCCAGCAGCCCGTTAACAGGACCGGATGGCTACACCTTC	CASSPLTGPDGYTF
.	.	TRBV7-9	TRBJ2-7	TGTTCCAGCAGCTTTTTCTCCTACGAGCAGTACTTC	CSSSFFSYEQYF
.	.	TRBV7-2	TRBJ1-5	TGTGCCAGCAGCCGGACAGTGGAACGGCCCCAGCATTTT	CASSRTVERPQHF
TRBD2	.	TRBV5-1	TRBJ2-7	TGCGCCAGCAGGGGGTTGGCGGGAGCGTACTACGAGCAGTACTTC	CASRGLAGAYYEQYF